The clone carrying this T cell receptor (beta chain) was picked up a small number of times. The antigen is undetermined. The CDR3 runs 16 residues. Trimming pared 2 bases from V and 3 bases from J, leaving 14 bases between. The data are from a study of blood T cells in healthy people across ages. On the study more broadly: Template-switching capture recovered about one barcoded beta molecule per two T cells. Study-level results: It was not possible, with unsorted PBMCs, to conclusively compare naive and antigen-experienced cells.

Next came a second PCR, run for roughly 7 to 12 cycles, which used a sample-barcoded 5' primer along with a J-beta primer mix. Each cDNA molecule, via a template-switch adaptor with 12 random nucleotides, was tagged. Each sample yielded at least 2.5 million CDR3-containing paired-end reads. TCRdb re-analysed the 5' RACE reads in MiXCR, keeping a single row per CDR3 protein. The table records 600,000 to 800,000 distinct CDR3 sequences, around 20% of them present only once. Material for sequencing was blood. The TCR was taken from a man aged 65 to 79 in good health. The chain is built from TRBV12-3 or TRBV12-4 and TRBJ2-1; D is unclear. Here the CDR3 reads CASSLRGIVLYNEQFF. DNA for the CDR3: TGTGCCAGCAGTTTAAGAGGTATCGTACTCTACAATGAGCAGTTCTTC.